This T cell receptor (beta chain) was recorded in a study of blood T cell repertoires in COVID-19. Per the study methods: Using reference gene primer amplification, nucleated cell counts were estimated. Sequenced by immunoSEQ multiplex PCR; TCRdb stores in-frame clones only, minus some. The V and J calls and clone size are taken from that table; D and trimming were inferred from the DNA. Of nearly 200,000 clones listed, roughly 79% are singletons. Trimming at V came to 0 bases and at J to 0 bases, leaving 1 base not matched to a gene. Looked up from germline, CDR1 is GTSNPN and CDR2 is SVGIG (reference sequence). The CDR3 contains 14 residues.

This receptor was identified in a human donor with acute or convalescent COVID-19. The donor label of this sample is uncertain. The chain employs TRBV30 and TRBJ1-2, with 7 bases identical to TRBD1. Source material: peripheral blood. The CDR3 nucleotides read TGTGCCTGGAGTGTCCAGGGGGCTAACTATGGCTACACCTTC. Its protein is CAWSVQGANYGYTF.